The T cell receptor (beta chain) described here comes from a study of blood T cells in healthy people across ages. Primers used in a second PCR of roughly 6 to 11 cycles were a sample-barcoded 5' primer and a J-beta primer mix. A tag from a template-switch adaptor with 12 random nucleotides marked each cDNA molecule. TCRdb reprocessed the 5' RACE reads via MiXCR and lists one record per CDR3 protein. The data hold around 800,000 distinct CDR3 sequences, with under 30% observed a single time. The ends were cut back, 2 bases at V and 3 bases at J, with 11 bases in the middle. This CDR3 contains 15 residues. The germline V gene encodes CDR1 SGDLS and CDR2 YYNGEE. Extraction yielded at least 5 micrograms of total RNA per sample. The same sample was also studied in work on T cells of mothers and their children.

This receptor was obtained from a boy younger than 18 in good health. Sequenced: blood. V and J are TRBV9 and TRBJ1-4; D gene uncertain. The CDR3 spells CASSVVPGPNEKLFF. DNA for the CDR3: TGTGCCAGCAGCGTCGTTCCGGGTCCTAATGAAAAACTGTTTTTT.